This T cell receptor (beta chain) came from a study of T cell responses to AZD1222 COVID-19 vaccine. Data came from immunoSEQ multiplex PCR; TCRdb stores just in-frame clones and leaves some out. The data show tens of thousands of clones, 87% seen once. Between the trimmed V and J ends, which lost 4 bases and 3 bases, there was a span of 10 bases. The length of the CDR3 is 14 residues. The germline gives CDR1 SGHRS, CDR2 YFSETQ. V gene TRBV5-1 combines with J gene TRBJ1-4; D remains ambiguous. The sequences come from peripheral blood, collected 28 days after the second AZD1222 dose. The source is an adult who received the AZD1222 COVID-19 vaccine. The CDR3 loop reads CASSGGGSNEKLFF. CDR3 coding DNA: TGCGCCAGCAGCGGCGGAGGGTCTAATGAAAAACTGTTTTTT.